This T cell receptor (beta chain) was identified in a study of blood T cells in healthy people across ages. A second 7 to 11 cycle PCR used barcoded and J-beta primers. TCRdb independently ran MiXCR on the 5' RACE reads; one entry per CDR3 protein. The table lists roughly 1.9 million distinct CDR3 sequences, 30% to 40% of them singletons, with roughly 24% in the top ten. Regarding this clonotype: The missing conserved phenylalanine or tryptophan at the end of this CDR3 makes a read error likely.

This CDR3 region has 14 residues. Trimming took off 3 bases at V and 2 bases at J, with 10 bases between the two ends. There were healthy Caucasian individuals from Russia, aged about 6 to 95, serving as donors. Each sample had at least 6 million PBMCs isolated. The sequencing input was blood. J is TRBJ1-2 and V is TRBV12-3 or TRBV12-4; unclear D gene. The sequence came from a human donor in good health. This CDR3 is CASSLQRGNYGYTI. The DNA for the CDR3 is TGTGCCAGCAGTTTGCAGCGGGGAAACTATGGCTACACCATC.